This TCR beta chain is from a study of T-cell reconstitution after alpha-beta-depleted transplantation in children. Study-level findings and limits: At around two months after transplant, the alpha-beta T cells were reportedly derived from several hundred expanded clones that came from non-depleted graft cells. By one year post-transplant, T-cell counts and diversity largely arose from T cells that were newly produced. The study traced high day-60 TCRbeta diversity in some patients to surviving recipient T cells and thymic progenitors.

Unique molecular identifiers were incorporated into the prepared TCRbeta library. TCRdb itself ran the PCR reads through MiXCR, one entry per CDR3 protein. This table has 500,000 to 600,000 distinct CDR3 sequences, 25% to 30% appearing once. Germline CDR1 is SGHRS and CDR2 is YFSETQ. V shed 0 bases and J 6 bases; nucleotides not matched to a gene: 3. There are 14 residues in the CDR3. This clonotype appeared a few times. Its antigen is undetermined. This receptor was identified in a boy less than two years old with Wiskott-Aldrich syndrome, due to receive a stem cell transplant. Here the sequenced sample was PBMCs, taken before TCRalphabeta/CD19-depleted stem cell transplant. V and J are TRBV5-1 and TRBJ2-3; TRBD1 matches 8 bases. DNA for the CDR3: TGCGCCAGCAGCTTGGCAGGGGGCGGTGATACGCAGTATTTT. Its protein is CASSLAGGGDTQYF.